The source of this TCR beta chain is a study of cytomegalovirus exposure and HLA in healthy donors. The PCR employed 60 Vbeta primers together with 13 Jbeta primers. Sequencing was performed with immunoSEQ multiplex PCR; in TCRdb, only in-frame clones are kept and a portion is missing. The sample's table shows under 40,000 clones. The length of the CDR3 is 14 residues. Trimming took 3 bases from V and 7 from J; bases not matched to a gene: 4. Germline CDR1 reads MDHEN; CDR2 reads SYDVKM. Specimen: PBMCs. The chain couples TRBV28 to TRBJ1-5, with 9 bases identical to TRBD1. The receptor's source is a woman aged 40 to 55 in good health and CMV-seropositive. CDR3 residues: CASSLGQGTQPQHF. CDR3 nucleotides: TGTGCCAGCAGTTTGGGACAGGGTACCCAGCCCCAGCATTTT.